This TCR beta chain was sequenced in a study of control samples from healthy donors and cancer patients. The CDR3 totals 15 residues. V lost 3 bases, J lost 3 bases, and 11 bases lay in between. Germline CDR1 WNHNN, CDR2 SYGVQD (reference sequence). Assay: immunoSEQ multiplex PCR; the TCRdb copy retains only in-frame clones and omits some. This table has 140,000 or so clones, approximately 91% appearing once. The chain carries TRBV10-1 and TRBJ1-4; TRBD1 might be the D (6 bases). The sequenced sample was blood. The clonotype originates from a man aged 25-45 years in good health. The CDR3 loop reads CASSDPGHSNEKLFF. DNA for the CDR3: TGCGCCAGCAGTGACCCGGGACACTCTAATGAAAAACTGTTTTTT.